The 23 T cell receptor beta chains presented below share a single source sample, sequenced in a study of T cell responses to AZD1222 COVID-19 vaccine. Sequenced by immunoSEQ multiplex PCR; TCRdb stores in-frame clones only, minus some. The sample has fewer than 180,000 clones, 80% to 95% seen once. The specimen comprised peripheral blood, sampled 28 days after the second AZD1222 dose. Source of these receptors: an adult who received the AZD1222 COVID-19 vaccine.

The V call is TRBV5-1, the J call TRBJ1-1; TRBD1 is a possible D gene (6 bases). Germline lookup yields CDR1 SGHRS and CDR2 YFSETQ. Trimming stripped 3 bases from V and 5 bases from J, with 14 bases between. This CDR3 is 14 amino acids long. This CDR3 reads CASSSELGGTEAFF. The CDR3 DNA follows: TGCGCCAGCAGCTCTGAATTAGGGGGGACTGAAGCTTTCTTT.

V and J are TRBV12-3 or TRBV12-4 and TRBJ1-1; 10 nucleotides line up with TRBD1. V dropped 3 bases and J dropped 11; count of bases not matched to a gene: 6. This CDR3 comprises 13 residues. The CDR3 bases are TGTGCCAGCAGTTTGGGACAGGGGAGATGGGCTTTCTTT. It codes for CASSLGQGRWAFF.

The chain is built from TRBV19 and TRBJ2-5, with TRBD2 identical over 7 bases. The CDR3 spans 15 residues. With 10 bases clipped from V and 10 bases from J, the junction kept 21 bases outside the gene matches. Germline V gene lookup returns CDR1 LNHDA and CDR2 SQIVND (reference sequence). The CDR3 region has the DNA TGTGCCACCCCGCTGACGGGGACTACTGTAAGGGACCAGTACTTC. This gives the protein CATPLTGTTVRDQYF.

V is TRBV18 and J is TRBJ1-3; perhaps TRBD1 as D (5 bases). V lost 6 bases and J lost 0, with 18 bases in between. The CDR3 has 17 amino acids. Germline V gives CDR1 KGHSH, CDR2 LQKENI. The CDR3 nucleotides read TGTGCCAGCTCTACGACGGACACCCTTACCTCTGGAAACACCATATATTTT. Translated: CASSTTDTLTSGNTIYF.

V and J are TRBV29-1 and TRBJ1-5; TRBD1 is a possible D gene (5 bases). Deletions cut 4 bases from V and 4 bases from J, with 11 bases between. Per the germline V gene, CDR1 is SQVTM and CDR2 is ANQGSEA. CDR3 length: 13 amino acids. The CDR3 DNA reads as TGCAGCGTTGCCGGGGGGGTAAATCAGCCCCAGCATTTT. It is translated as CSVAGGVNQPQHF.

V and J are TRBV5-8 and TRBJ1-5; no clear D. Germline V gene sequence: CDR1 SGHTS, CDR2 YDEGEE. CDR3 length: 16 amino acids. Between the trimmed V and J ends, which lost 0 bases and 3 bases, there was a span of 13 bases. For the CDR3, the DNA is TGTGCCAGCAGCTTGGAGGGAGGGCGCTTCAATCAGCCCCAGCATTTT. Translation gives CASSLEGGRFNQPQHF.

The rearrangement uses TRBV27 and TRBJ1-1; unclear D gene. The V gene lost 2 bases and the J gene lost 4 bases, with 14 bases spanning the gap. CDR1 is MNHEY and CDR2 is SMNVEV in the germline V gene (reference sequence). The CDR3 loop spans 15 amino acids. The CDR3 protein is CASSLRADGFTEAFF. CDR3 bases: TGTGCCAGCAGTTTAAGGGCAGACGGGTTCACTGAAGCTTTCTTT.

The chain has TRBV14 and TRBJ1-6; the match to TRBD1 covers 7 bases. This CDR3 has 15 amino acids. Germline values: CDR1 SGHDN, CDR2 FVKESK. Trimming at V came to 4 bases and at J to 10 bases, leaving 10 bases not matched to a gene. This chain's CDR3 is CASSPQGSAQSPLHF. The CDR3 DNA reads TGTGCCAGCAGCCCACAGGGGAGTGCTCAATCACCCCTCCACTTT.

This chain joins TRBV3-1 (or the pseudogene TRBV3-2) and TRBJ2-1, with TRBD2 identical over 9 bases. Germline CDR1 is LGHDT and CDR2 is YNNKEL (reference sequence). The trim removed 4 bases at V and 4 bases at J, leaving 5 bases unmatched. This CDR3 contains 15 residues. This CDR3 reads CASSLRGLAYNEQFF. The CDR3 DNA reads as TGTGCCAGCAGCCTTCGGGGACTAGCATACAATGAGCAGTTCTTC.

V is TRBV5-1 and J is TRBJ2-3; TRBD2 might be the D (6 bases). The CDR3 extends over 15 amino acids. V was clipped by 4 bases and J by 6 bases, with 18 bases between them. Germline CDR1 is SGHRS and CDR2 is YFSETQ. The CDR3 DNA reads as TGCGCCAGCAGCCCGATCTCCGGGAGCGCGGATACGCAGTATTTT. Translating gives CASSPISGSADTQYF.

This rearrangement joins TRBV16 to TRBJ2-7; D uncertain. Germline values: CDR1 KGHSY, CDR2 FQNENV. The CDR3 covers 16 residues. The V gene lost 0 bases and the J gene lost 1 base, with 13 bases spanning the gap. In DNA form, the CDR3 reads TGTGCCAGCAGCCAATCGGAAGGCAGGTGGTCCTACGAGCAGTACTTC. This codes for CASSQSEGRWSYEQYF. Full variable domain (remainder filled in from reference TRBV16 and TRBJ2-7): GEEVAQTPKHLVRGEGQKAKLYCAPIKGHSYVFWYQQVLKNEFKFLISFQNENVFDETGMPKERFSAKCLPNSPCSLEIQATKLEDSAVYFCASSQSEGRWSYEQYFGPGTRLTVT.

The CDR3 bases are TGTGCCAGCAGTCCATTGGGACAGGGCCTGAATGAAAAACTGTTTTTT. Its translation is CASSPLGQGLNEKLFF. The V call is TRBV27, the J call TRBJ1-4, with 9 bases matching TRBD1. In germline, CDR1 is MNHEY, CDR2 SMNVEV (reference sequence). V dropped 5 bases and J dropped 5; count of bases not matched to a gene: 9. The CDR3 covers 16 residues.

J is TRBJ2-1 and V is TRBV7-2; TRBD2 agrees at 13 bases. This CDR3 is 16 amino acids long. V gave up 5 bases and J gave up 6 bases; unmatched junction bases: 7. Per the germline V gene, CDR1 is SGHTA and CDR2 is FQGNSA. The CDR3 sequence is CASSRDGLAGANEQFF. CDR3 nucleotides: TGTGCCAGCAGCCGTGACGGACTAGCGGGAGCCAATGAGCAGTTCTTC.

V gene TRBV5-5 combines with J gene TRBJ2-7; D unresolved. Trimming took 0 bases from V and 1 from J, leaving 11 bases between them. Per germline, CDR1 SGHKS and CDR2 YYEKEE (reference sequence). CDR3 length equals 15 residues. The CDR3, as DNA: TGTGCCAGCAGCTTGGCTGGGTTGTCATCCTACGAGCAGTACTTC. Amino acids: CASSLAGLSSYEQYF. The full variable domain, with the rest looked up from reference TRBV5-5 and TRBJ2-7, is DAGVTQSPTHLIKTRGQQVTLRCSPISGHKSVSWYQQVLGQGPQFIFQYYEKEERGRGNFPDRFSARQFPNYSSELNVNALLLGDSALYLCASSLAGLSSYEQYFGPGTRLTVT.

This clone occurred once. The chain uses TRBV7-9 and TRBJ2-1, with D unresolved. V was trimmed by 2 bases and J by 2 bases, leaving 1 base between them. Germline V gene data show CDR1 as SEHNR and CDR2 as FQNEAQ (reference sequence). There are 12 residues in the CDR3. The CDR3 DNA follows: TGTGCCAGCAGCTTAACCTACAATGAGCAGTTCTTC. Residues: CASSLTYNEQFF.

The V call is TRBV6-2 or TRBV6-3, the J call TRBJ2-7; D remains ambiguous. Trimming stripped 6 bases from V and 3 bases from J, with 15 bases between. CDR3 size: 14 residues. Per the germline V gene, CDR1 is MNHEY and CDR2 is SVGEGT. CDR3 protein: CASSFDPRSYEQYF. CDR3 nucleotides: TGTGCCAGCAGCTTCGACCCCAGGAGCTACGAGCAGTACTTC.

This chain joins TRBV5-1 and TRBJ1-1; weak D call: TRBD1 (6 bases). The CDR3 extends over 14 amino acids. The germline gives CDR1 SGHRS, CDR2 YFSETQ. Trimming left V 1 base short and J 1 base short, with 8 bases between. The CDR3 protein is CASSLWTENTEAFF. Written as DNA, the CDR3 is TGCGCCAGCAGCTTGTGGACAGAGAACACTGAAGCTTTCTTT.

The CDR3: CASSFSDRTNYGYTF. The CDR3 coding sequence is TGTGCCAGCAGCTTTTCGGACAGAACGAACTATGGCTACACCTTC. The chain carries TRBV7-9 and TRBJ1-2; D possibly corresponds to TRBD1 (6 bases). V lost 3 bases to trimming and J lost 2 bases, with 13 bases between them. The CDR3 totals 15 residues. The germline V gene encodes CDR1 SEHNR and CDR2 FQNEAQ (reference sequence).

The J gene is TRBJ2-2, the V gene TRBV4-2; D is tentatively TRBD1 or TRBD2 (5 bases each). V was shortened by 4 bases and J by 1 base, with 13 bases between the two germline ends. CDR3 size: 16 residues. Germline V gene sequence: CDR1 LGHNA, CDR2 YNFKEQ. CDR3 bases: TGTGCCAGCAGCCTTCAGGGCGGGTTGAACACCGGGGAGCTGTTTTTT. Protein product: CASSLQGGLNTGELFF.

The chain uses TRBV6-6 and TRBJ2-7, with 13 bases fitting TRBD2. The CDR3 is made up of 17 amino acids. Germline lookup yields CDR1 MNHNY and CDR2 SVGAGI (reference sequence). The trim removed 5 bases at V and 0 bases at J, leaving 7 bases unmatched. The CDR3 region is CASSRTSGGIHSYEQYF. The DNA of the CDR3 is TGTGCCAGCAGTCGGACTAGCGGGGGAATCCACTCCTACGAGCAGTACTTC.

The chain recombines TRBV30 with TRBJ1-2; weak D call: TRBD1 (5 bases). The V end lost 4 bases, the J end lost 6 bases, and 21 bases lay between the germline ends. This CDR3 region has 15 residues. CDR1 is GTSNPN and CDR2 is SVGIG in the germline V gene (reference sequence). Here the CDR3 DNA reads TGTGCCTGGAACGCAGGGTGGGGGATTGGTCATGGCTACACCTTC. It translates to CAWNAGWGIGHGYTF. The complete variable domain, with remaining parts taken from reference TRBV30 and TRBJ1-2, reads SQTIHQWPATLVQPVGSPLSLECTVEGTSNPNLYWYRQAAGRGLQLLFYSVGIGQISSEVPQNLSASRPQDRQFILSSKKLLLSDSGFYLCAWNAGWGIGHGYTFGSGTRLTVV.

This clone was picked up one time. V gene TRBV5-1 combines with J gene TRBJ2-5, with D possibly being TRBD1 (6 bases). CDR1 is SGHRS and CDR2 is YFSETQ in the germline V gene. V was trimmed by 0 bases and J by 4 bases, leaving 10 bases between them. The CDR3 extends over 14 amino acids. CDR3: CASSLDRAGETQYF. The CDR3 bases are TGCGCCAGCAGCTTGGACAGGGCTGGAGAGACCCAGTACTTC.

This clone was picked up one time. CDR3 sequence: CASSLSGSPGPNEQFF. The CDR3 nucleotides are TGTGCCAGCAGTTTATCCGGCTCCCCGGGCCCCAATGAGCAGTTCTTC. V gene TRBV27 combines with J gene TRBJ2-1; D not certain. Germline CDR1 and CDR2: MNHEY and SMNVEV (reference sequence). This CDR3 is built from 16 residues. V lost 0 bases, J lost 6 bases, and 15 bases lay in between.